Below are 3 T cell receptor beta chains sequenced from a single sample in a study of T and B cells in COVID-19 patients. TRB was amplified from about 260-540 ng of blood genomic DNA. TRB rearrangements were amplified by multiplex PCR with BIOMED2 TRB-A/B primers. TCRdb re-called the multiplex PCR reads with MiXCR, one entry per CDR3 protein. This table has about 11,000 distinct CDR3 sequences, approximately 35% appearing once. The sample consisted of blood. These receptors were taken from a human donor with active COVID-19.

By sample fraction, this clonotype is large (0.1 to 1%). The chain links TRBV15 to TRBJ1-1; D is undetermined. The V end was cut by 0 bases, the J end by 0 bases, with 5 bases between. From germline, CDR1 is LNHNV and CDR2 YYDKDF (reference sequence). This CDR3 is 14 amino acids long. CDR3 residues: CATSRDRLNTEAFF. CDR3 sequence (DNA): TGTGCCACCAGCAGAGACAGGCTGAACACTGAAGCTTTCTTT.

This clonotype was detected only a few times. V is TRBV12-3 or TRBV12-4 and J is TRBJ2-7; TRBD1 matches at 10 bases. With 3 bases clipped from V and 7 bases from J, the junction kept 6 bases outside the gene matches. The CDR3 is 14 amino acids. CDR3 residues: CASSFQDRGFEQYF. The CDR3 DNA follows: TGTGCCAGCAGTTTCCAGGACAGGGGGTTTGAGCAGTACTTC.

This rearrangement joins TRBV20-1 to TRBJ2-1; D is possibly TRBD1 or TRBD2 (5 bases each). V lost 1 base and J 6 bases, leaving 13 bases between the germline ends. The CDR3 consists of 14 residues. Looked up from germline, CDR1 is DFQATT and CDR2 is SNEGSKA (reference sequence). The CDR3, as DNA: TGCAGTGCTAGAGGAGGGAGTGACAGCAATGAGCAGTTCTTC. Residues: CSARGGSDSNEQFF.